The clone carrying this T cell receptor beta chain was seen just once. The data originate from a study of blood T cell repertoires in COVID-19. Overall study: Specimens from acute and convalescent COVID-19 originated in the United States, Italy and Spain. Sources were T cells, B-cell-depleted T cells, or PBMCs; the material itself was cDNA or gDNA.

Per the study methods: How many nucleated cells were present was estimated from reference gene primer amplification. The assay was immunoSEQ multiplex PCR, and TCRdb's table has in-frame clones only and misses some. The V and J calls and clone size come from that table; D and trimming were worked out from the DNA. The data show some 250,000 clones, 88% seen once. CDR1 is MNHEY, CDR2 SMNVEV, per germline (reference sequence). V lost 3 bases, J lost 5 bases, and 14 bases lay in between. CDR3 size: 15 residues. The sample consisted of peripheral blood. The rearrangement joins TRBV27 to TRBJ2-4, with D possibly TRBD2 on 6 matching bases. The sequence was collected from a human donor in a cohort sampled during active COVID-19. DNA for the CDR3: TGTGCCAGCAGTTTGTACCGGACTAAGGAAAACATTCAGTACTTC. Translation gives CASSLYRTKENIQYF.